One and the same sample provided the 22 T cell receptor beta chains below, sequenced in a study of CD8+CD57+ T cells in acquired aplastic anemia. Genomic DNA constituted the template upon which TCR beta VDJ and CDR3 profiling was performed. TCRdb used MiXCR to reprocess the reads, holding one entry per CDR3 protein. The sample has hundreds of thousands of distinct CDR3 sequences, 55% to 70% seen once. Sequenced material: sorted CD4+, CD8+, or CD8+CD57+ T cells (not recorded which) from PBMCs. The receptor source for this set is a human donor in good health, serving as a control.

This clonotype was recorded many times. The chain links TRBV20-1 to TRBJ2-7, with a possible D match to TRBD2 (6 bases). Germline V gene data show CDR1 as DFQATT and CDR2 as SNEGSKA (reference sequence). This CDR3 has 16 residues. V was trimmed by 6 bases and J by 7 bases, leaving 28 bases between them. This CDR3 is CSAPRLDRRGPGEQYF. CDR3 bases: TGCAGTGCCCCTCGGCTGGATCGGCGGGGACCGGGGGAGCAGTACTTC.

This clonotype showed up many times. The genes are TRBV12-3 or TRBV12-4 and TRBJ1-4; TRBD1 aligns across 8 bases. CDR3 length equals 14 residues. The trim removed 5 bases at V and 5 bases at J, leaving 4 bases unmatched. The CDR3 DNA follows: TGTGCCAGCAGTCGGGACAGGAGAAATGAAAAACTGTTTTTT. Translation: CASSRDRRNEKLFF.

With regard to this clonotype: At one end, the junction sequence differs from germline, possibly due to a read error. V and J are TRBV9 and TRBJ2-1; D call uncertain. CDR3 length equals 13 residues. CDR1 is SGDLS and CDR2 is YYNGEE in the germline V gene. The CDR3 region has the DNA TGTGCCAGCAGCCTCCCGCTGGAAACTGAGAGGTGCTTC. It codes for CASSLPLETERCF.

V usage is TRBV6-1 and J usage is TRBJ1-2; 7 bases align to TRBD1. This CDR3 is 13 amino acids long. Germline CDR1 and CDR2: MNHNS and SASEGT. The junction had 7 bases not matched to a gene; V was cut back by 7 bases and J by 5 bases. The CDR3 protein is CASKTTGRYGYTF. CDR3 in DNA: TGTGCCAGCAAAACGACAGGGAGGTATGGCTACACCTTC.

This chain uses TRBV29-1 with TRBJ1-1, with 10 bases lining up with TRBD1. Unmatched junction bases numbered 9, after V lost 6 bases and J lost 5 bases. CDR3 length: 14 residues. Germline assignment: CDR1 SQVTM and CDR2 ANQGSEA. As DNA, the CDR3 is TGCAGCGTAGCAAGGACAGGGGGAAGGACTGAAGCTTTCTTT. It encodes CSVARTGGRTEAFF.

Regarding this clonotype: A much larger clone is a single base away; this may be a read error. This rearrangement joins TRBV7-3 to TRBJ1-5; D is unclear. Germline V gives CDR1 SGHTA, CDR2 FQGTGA. The CDR3 has 13 residues. V shed 3 bases and J shed 6 bases, with 9 bases lying between them. Here the CDR3 reads CASSFVRSQPQHF. As DNA, the CDR3 is TGTGCCAGCAGCTTCGTGCGCAGTCAGCCCCAGCATTTT. Together with reference TRBV7-3 and TRBJ1-5, the CDR3 gives the full variable domain: GAGVSQTPSNKVTEKGKYVELRCDPISGHTALYWYRQSLGQGPEFLIYFQGTGAADDSGLPNDRFFAVRPEGSVSTLKIQRTERGDSAVYLCASSFVRSQPQHFGDGTRLSIL.

This chain joins TRBV5-4 and TRBJ1-1; 9 bases agree with TRBD1. Germline V gene data show CDR1 as SGHNT and CDR2 as YYREEE (reference sequence). V lost 5 bases, J lost 4 bases, and 9 bases stayed unmatched. The CDR3 extends over 15 amino acids. The CDR3 protein is CASSDGPGQGTEAFF. In nucleotides, the CDR3 is TGTGCCAGCAGTGACGGACCGGGACAGGGCACTGAAGCTTTCTTT. The variable domain in full, with the rest retrieved from reference TRBV5-4 and TRBJ1-1, is ETGVTQSPTHLIKTRGQQVTLRCSSQSGHNTVSWYQQALGQGPQFIFQYYREEENGRGNFPPRFSGLQFPNYSSELNVNALELDDSALYLCASSDGPGQGTEAFFGQGTRLTVV.

The chain carries TRBV14 and TRBJ1-3; no clear D gene. V was clipped by 0 bases and J by 4 bases, with 7 bases between them. The CDR3 covers 14 residues. Germline V lookup: CDR1 SGHDN, CDR2 FVKESK. The chain's CDR3 is CASSQEKGGNTIYF. CDR3 sequence (DNA): TGTGCCAGCAGCCAAGAGAAAGGCGGAAACACCATATATTTT.

This CDR3 is CASSAGTSGIAGETQYF. The DNA for the CDR3 is TGTGCCAGCAGCGCGGGGACGAGCGGGATAGCGGGAGAGACCCAGTACTTC. V gene TRBV7-4 combines with J gene TRBJ2-5, with 7 bases matching TRBD2. V was pared by 5 bases and J by 4 bases, with 16 bases of the junction left unmatched. This CDR3 comprises 17 residues. The germline V gene encodes CDR1 SGHVT and CDR2 SQSDAQ.

This clonotype was detected a few times. This chain connects TRBV7-8 to TRBJ1-6, with 10 bases matching TRBD1. In germline, CDR1 is SGHVS, CDR2 FQNEAQ. The J segment lost 9 bases and the V segment lost 5 bases, leaving 7 bases of the junction unmatched. The CDR3 length is 15 residues. The CDR3 loop reads CASSLGTGDSSPLHF. DNA of the CDR3: TGTGCCAGCAGCCTCGGGACAGGGGACAGTTCACCCCTCCACTTT.

Regarding this clonotype: Its ends do not fully match the called genes, so a read error is possible. The J gene is TRBJ2-7, the V gene TRBV10-3, with a weak D call TRBD2 (5 bases). The CDR3 length is 14 residues. Germline V gene data show CDR1 as ENHRY and CDR2 as SYGVKD. The chain's CDR3 is CAMSNRGNPYEQYF. CDR3 DNA: TGCGCCATGAGTAACAGAGGGAATCCATACGAGCAGTATTTC.

The DNA for the CDR3 is TGTGCCAGACTAGACAGGGCGAACACCGGGGAGCTGTTTTTT. Residues: CARLDRANTGELFF. V usage is TRBV30 and J usage is TRBJ2-2, with a possible D match to TRBD1 (7 bases). V shed 8 bases and J shed 0 bases, with 13 bases lying between them. Per germline, CDR1 GTSNPN and CDR2 SVGIG (reference sequence). The CDR3 spans 14 residues.

The rearrangement joins TRBV6-2 or TRBV6-3 to TRBJ1-5; 7 bases match TRBD1. From germline, CDR1 is MNHEY and CDR2 SVGEGT. After removal of 7 bases from V and 3 bases from J, the junction contained 6 bases not matched to a gene. The CDR3 has 14 residues. The CDR3 bases are TGTGCCAGCAACCTCAGGGGGTCCAATCAGCCCCAGCATTTT. It yields the protein CASNLRGSNQPQHF.

The chain carries TRBV20-1 and TRBJ2-5; D is ambiguous. The V gene lost 5 bases and the J gene lost 0 bases, with 10 bases spanning the gap. Per germline, CDR1 DFQATT and CDR2 SNEGSKA (reference sequence). The CDR3 is 13 amino acids. This chain's CDR3 is CSAVHWYQETQYF. In nucleotides, the CDR3 is TGCAGTGCTGTACATTGGTACCAAGAGACCCAGTACTTC.

This chain uses TRBV12-3 or TRBV12-4 with TRBJ2-1, with 8 bases identical to TRBD1. Losses at the gene ends were 8 bases for V and 6 bases for J; bases not matched to a gene: 12. The CDR3 is 15 amino acids. The CDR3 sequence is CASALRTGFANEQFF. Written as DNA, the CDR3 is TGTGCCAGCGCGCTGAGGACAGGGTTCGCCAATGAGCAGTTCTTC.

V is TRBV7-9 and J is TRBJ1-6; D is possibly TRBD1 (5 bases). Between the trimmed V and J ends, which lost 6 bases and 8 bases, there was a span of 26 bases. Germline loops: CDR1 SEHNR, CDR2 FQNEAQ (reference sequence). This CDR3 is 18 amino acids long. CDR3 DNA sequence: TGTGCCAGCAGTTTCGATGGGGCCGGAAACATAATATATTCACCCCTCCACTTT. Its protein product is CASSFDGAGNIIYSPLHF.

The J gene is TRBJ1-4, the V gene TRBV5-8; no firm D call. The CDR3 covers 11 residues. V lost 4 bases and J 11 bases, leaving 9 bases between the germline ends. Germline V gene sequence: CDR1 SGHTS, CDR2 YDEGEE. The CDR3 reads CASSRTIKLFF. CDR3 DNA sequence: TGTGCCAGCAGCCGAACTATTAAACTGTTTTTT.

The chain's CDR3 is CASRREGGYTF. The CDR3 DNA is TGTGCCAGTCGCAGGGAGGGTGGCTACACCTTC. The J gene is TRBJ1-2, the V gene TRBV19, with D perhaps TRBD1 (5 bases). CDR1 LNHDA and CDR2 SQIVND come from the germline V gene (reference sequence). The V end was cut by 8 bases, the J end by 7 bases, with 11 bases between. The CDR3 is 11 residues long.

A remark on this clonotype: At one of its ends the junction is not consistent with the germline gene, which may arise from a read error. V and J are TRBV20-1 and TRBJ2-2; D is unresolved. CDR3 length: 16 residues. In germline, CDR1 is DFQATT, CDR2 SNEGSKA (reference sequence). The CDR3 protein is CSASGRAVGNTGELFF. As DNA, the CDR3 is TGCAGTGCTAGCGGCCGAGCTGTTGGGAACACTGGGGAGCTGTTTTTT.

This sequence joins TRBV7-3 and TRBJ2-7, with 7 bases aligning to TRBD2. Germline V CDR1 and CDR2: SGHTA, FQGTGA. Trimming cost V 5 bases and J 1 base; bases outside gene matches: 5. The CDR3 spans 14 residues. For the CDR3, the DNA is TGTGCCAGCAGCCGGGACTATAATTCCTACGAGCAGTACTTC. Translating it yields CASSRDYNSYEQYF. The full variable domain, completed using reference TRBV7-3 and TRBJ2-7, is GAGVSQTPSNKVTEKGKYVELRCDPISGHTALYWYRQSLGQGPEFLIYFQGTGAADDSGLPNDRFFAVRPEGSVSTLKIQRTERGDSAVYLCASSRDYNSYEQYFGPGTRLTVT.

This clonotype was recorded a few times. The chain joins TRBV29-1 to TRBJ1-1, with 7 bases identical to TRBD1. With V trimmed by 6 bases and J by 0 bases, 4 bases remained unmatched. This CDR3 contains 13 residues. Germline assignment: CDR1 SQVTM and CDR2 ANQGSEA. The CDR3 nucleotides read TGCAGCGTCAGCAGGGGGGTGAACACTGAAGCTTTCTTT. Amino acid sequence: CSVSRGVNTEAFF.

Of note for this clonotype: Given the absence of the conserved phenylalanine or tryptophan at the CDR3 end, a read error is likely. The DNA is omitted, as the CDR3 cannot be located on it reliably, and the CDR3 follows TCRdb's listing. This chain connects TRBV2 to TRBJ1-2. The CDR3 extends over 15 residues, inclusive of both ends. The germline V gene encodes CDR1 SNHLY and CDR2 FYNNEI. The CDR3 loop is CASSSRLAGGSTGAN.